This TCR beta chain was sequenced for a study of cytomegalovirus exposure and HLA in healthy donors. Whole-study context: Assignment to the Caucasian-associated ancestry cluster applied to around four fifths of the approximately 420 genotyped donors.

Both 60 Vbeta primers and 13 Jbeta primers went into the PCR. Some clones are missing from TCRdb's copy, which holds only in-frame ones; the method was immunoSEQ multiplex PCR. There are some 200,000 clones in the sample; approximately 80% occur only once, and 2.9% lies in the top ten. To note about this clone: Antigen: not known.

General observations from the study: Published work reported that the classifier diagnosed cytomegalovirus status with high specificity and sensitivity. Previously analyzed data showed that most TCR beta V segments were productive at a frequency of about 87% or about 30%.

The receptor was isolated from a woman aged 25-40 years in good health and CMV-seronegative. Material: PBMCs.

CDR3 DNA: TGTGCCACCAGTAAACAGGAGACCTCCTACGAGCAGTACTTC. It yields the protein CATSKQETSYEQYF. This chain links TRBV15 with TRBJ2-7, with D possibly being TRBD1 (5 bases). The germline V gene encodes CDR1 LNHNV and CDR2 YYDKDF (reference sequence). V was trimmed by 6 bases and J by 0 bases, leaving 12 bases between them. The CDR3 consists of 14 residues.